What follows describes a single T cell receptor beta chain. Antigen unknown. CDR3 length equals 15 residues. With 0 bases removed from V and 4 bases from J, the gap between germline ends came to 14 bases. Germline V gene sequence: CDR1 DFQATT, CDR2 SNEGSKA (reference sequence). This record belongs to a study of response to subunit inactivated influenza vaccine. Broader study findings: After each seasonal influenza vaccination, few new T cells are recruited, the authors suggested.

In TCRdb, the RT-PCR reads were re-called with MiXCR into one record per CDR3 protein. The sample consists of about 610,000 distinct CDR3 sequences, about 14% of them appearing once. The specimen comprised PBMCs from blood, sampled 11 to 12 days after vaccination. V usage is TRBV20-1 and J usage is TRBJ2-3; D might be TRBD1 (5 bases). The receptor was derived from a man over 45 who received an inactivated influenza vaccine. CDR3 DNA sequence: TGCAGTGCTAGAGATGGGGCAGGTGGTGCAGATACGCAGTATTTT. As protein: CSARDGAGGADTQYF.